The sequence of this TCR beta chain was determined in a study of cytomegalovirus exposure and HLA in healthy donors. The PCR contained 60 Vbeta and 13 Jbeta primers. Using immunoSEQ multiplex PCR, the repertoire was profiled, and TCRdb retains in-frame clones only, with some absent. Of approximately 220,000 clones detected, 76% appear once; the ten largest clones hold around 0.63%. The receptor comes from a man younger than 30 in good health and CMV-seronegative. Sequencing was carried out using PBMCs.

The CDR3 bases are TGTGCCAGCAGCCCCCGGGACAGTTCCTACGAGCAGTACTTC. Protein product: CASSPRDSSYEQYF. This rearrangement joins TRBV11-2 to TRBJ2-7, with 7 bases that match TRBD1. Germline V gene sequence: CDR1 SGHAT, CDR2 FQNNGV. This CDR3 has 14 residues. The J segment lost 1 base and the V segment lost 5 bases, leaving 5 bases of the junction unmatched.